The text below deals with one T cell receptor (beta chain). This specimen comes from a study of radiation and T cells in renal cell carcinoma. CDR1 is SGHTA, CDR2 FQGNSA, per germline. The CDR3 runs 17 residues. V was shortened by 1 base and J by 8 bases, with 18 bases between the two germline ends. The assay was immunoSEQ multiplex PCR, and TCRdb's table has in-frame clones only and misses some. This table has about 78,000 clones, 89% appearing once. This sample's time point: blood 4 weeks post-SBRT, at nephrectomy. Treatment here: 15 Gy SBRT to primary tumor, nephrectomy 4 weeks later. Radiation-treated patients gave blood at baseline, week 2 and week 4.

The chain joins TRBV7-2 to TRBJ1-6; D gene uncertain. The TCR sequence derives from a woman in her sixties or seventies with renal cell carcinoma. Source: blood, taken from a patient whose treatment included radiotherapy and nephrectomy. The CDR3 protein is CASSLGARVRRDSPLHF. CDR3 bases: TGTGCCAGCAGCTTAGGGGCGAGGGTACGGAGGGATTCACCCCTCCACTTT. Using reference TRBV7-2 and TRBJ1-6 for the parts outside the CDR3, the full variable domain is GAGVSQSPSNKVTEKGKDVELRCDPISGHTALYWYRQSLGQGLEFLIYFQGNSAPDKSGLPSDRFSAERTGGSVSTLTIQRTQQEDSAVYLCASSLGARVRRDSPLHFGNGTRLTVT.